The TCR beta chain described here comes from a study of CD8+ T cells in alopecia areata. On the study more broadly: The drug, oral tofacitinib, was given to treated patients at 5 to 10 mg twice daily. Tofacitinib exposure lasted 6 to 18 months, followed by 6 months off drug.

Study outcomes and limitations: In blood and scalp, many expanded lesional clones persisted during tofacitinib.

Germline-derived CDR1 and CDR2 are SGHTA and FQGNSA. The CDR3 extends over 15 amino acids. Trimming removed 5 bases from V and 3 bases from J, with 14 bases in between. cDNA serving as the sequencing template came from extracted, reverse transcribed RNA. Sequenced by immunoSEQ multiplex PCR; TCRdb stores in-frame clones only, minus some. The sample records 200,000 to 250,000 clones, over 60% being singletons. This clone was picked up a small number of times. Its antigen is as yet unknown. The sample's treatment: oral pan-JAK inhibitor, 5-10 mg twice daily. Collection of lesional scalp punch biopsies and peripheral blood was performed in alopecia areata patients.

The starting material was CD4+ T cells sorted from blood, obtained at week 4, from a patient treated with tofacitinib. The TCR was taken from a human donor with alopecia areata. This chain links TRBV7-2 with TRBJ2-1; D is tentatively TRBD1 or TRBD2 (5 bases each). The CDR3 DNA follows: TGTGCCAGCAGCCAGACCGGGACCAACTACAATGAGCAGTTCTTC. This sequence encodes CASSQTGTNYNEQFF. Full variable domain (outside the CDR3, taken from reference TRBV7-2 and TRBJ2-1): GAGVSQSPSNKVTEKGKDVELRCDPISGHTALYWYRQSLGQGLEFLIYFQGNSAPDKSGLPSDRFSAERTGGSVSTLTIQRTQQEDSAVYLCASSQTGTNYNEQFFGPGTRLTVL.